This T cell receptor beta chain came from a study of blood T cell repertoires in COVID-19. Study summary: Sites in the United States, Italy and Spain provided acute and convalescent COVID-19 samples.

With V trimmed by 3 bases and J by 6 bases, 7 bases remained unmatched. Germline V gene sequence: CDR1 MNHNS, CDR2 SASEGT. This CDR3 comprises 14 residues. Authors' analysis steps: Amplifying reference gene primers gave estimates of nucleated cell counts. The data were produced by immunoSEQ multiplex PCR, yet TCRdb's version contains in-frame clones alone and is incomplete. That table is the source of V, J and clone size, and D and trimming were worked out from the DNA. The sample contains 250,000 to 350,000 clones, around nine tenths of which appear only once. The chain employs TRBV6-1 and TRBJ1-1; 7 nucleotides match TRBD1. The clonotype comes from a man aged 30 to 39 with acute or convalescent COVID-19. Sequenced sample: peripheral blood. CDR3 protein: CASSDVWTGPEAFF. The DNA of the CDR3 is TGTGCCAGCAGTGACGTATGGACAGGTCCTGAAGCTTTCTTT.